This T cell receptor (beta chain) derives from a study of blood T cells in healthy people across ages. Study-wide results and caveats: Unsorted PBMC material precluded a definitive naive versus antigen-experienced comparison.

A word on this clonotype: Its antigen is not identified. An end of the junction does not agree with germline; a read error may underlie this.

The individuals who served as donors were healthy Caucasians living in Russia, aged about 6 to 100. Each donor's blood draw was roughly 10 milliliters of peripheral blood. Germline V gene lookup returns CDR1 MNHEY and CDR2 SMNVEV (reference sequence). This CDR3 has 14 residues. Primers used in a second PCR of about 6 to 11 cycles were a sample-barcoded 5' primer and a J-beta primer mix. TCRdb recomputed calls from the 5' RACE reads with MiXCR, one row per CDR3 protein. Of 1.5 million to 2 million distinct CDR3 sequences listed, over 25% were seen once; the top ten hold about 7.7%. Sequences were obtained from blood. The rearrangement uses TRBV27 and TRBJ2-7; 8 nucleotides align to TRBD1. This TCR was recovered from a woman aged 25 to 45 in good health. CDR3 sequence: CASSSTGTGYEKYF. CDR3 sequence (DNA): TGTGCCAGCAGTTCCACCGGGACAGGCTACGAGAAGTACTTC.